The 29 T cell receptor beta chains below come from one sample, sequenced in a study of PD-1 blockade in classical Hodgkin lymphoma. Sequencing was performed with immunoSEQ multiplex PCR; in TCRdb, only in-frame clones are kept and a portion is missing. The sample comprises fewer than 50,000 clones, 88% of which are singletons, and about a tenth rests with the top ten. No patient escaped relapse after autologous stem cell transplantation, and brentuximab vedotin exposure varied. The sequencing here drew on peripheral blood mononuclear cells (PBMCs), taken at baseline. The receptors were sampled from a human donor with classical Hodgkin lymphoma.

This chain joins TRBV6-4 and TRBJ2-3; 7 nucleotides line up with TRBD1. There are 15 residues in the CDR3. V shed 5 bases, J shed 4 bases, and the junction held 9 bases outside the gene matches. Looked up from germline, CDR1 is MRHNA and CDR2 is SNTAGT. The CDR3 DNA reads TGTGCCAGCAGTCAACAGGGGCACGGTCCAGATACGCAGTATTTT. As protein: CASSQQGHGPDTQYF.

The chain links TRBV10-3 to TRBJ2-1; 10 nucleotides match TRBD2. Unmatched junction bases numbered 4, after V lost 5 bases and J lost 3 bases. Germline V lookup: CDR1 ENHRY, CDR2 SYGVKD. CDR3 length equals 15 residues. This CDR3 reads CAISYEREGYNEQFF. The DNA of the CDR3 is TGTGCCATCAGTTATGAGCGGGAGGGCTACAATGAGCAGTTCTTC.

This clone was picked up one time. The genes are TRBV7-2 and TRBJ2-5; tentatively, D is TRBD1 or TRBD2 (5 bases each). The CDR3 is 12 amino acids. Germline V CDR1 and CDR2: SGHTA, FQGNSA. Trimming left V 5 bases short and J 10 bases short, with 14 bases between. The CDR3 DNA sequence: TGTGCCAGCAGCAGTAAACTGGGGGTCCAGTACTTC. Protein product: CASSSKLGVQYF.

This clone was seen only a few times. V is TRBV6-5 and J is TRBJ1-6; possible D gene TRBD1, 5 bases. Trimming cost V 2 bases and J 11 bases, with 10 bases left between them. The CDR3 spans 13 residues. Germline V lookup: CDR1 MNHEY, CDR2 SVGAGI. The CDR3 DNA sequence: TGTGCCAGCAGTTACGGGGCACCGGCACCCCTCCACTTT. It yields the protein CASSYGAPAPLHF.

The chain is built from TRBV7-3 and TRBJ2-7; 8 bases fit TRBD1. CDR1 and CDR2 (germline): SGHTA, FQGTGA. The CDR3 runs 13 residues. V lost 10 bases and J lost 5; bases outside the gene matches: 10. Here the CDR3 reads CANPGQGINEQYF. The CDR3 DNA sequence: TGTGCCAACCCCGGACAGGGTATTAACGAGCAGTACTTC. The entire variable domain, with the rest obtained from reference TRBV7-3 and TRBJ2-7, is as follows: GAGVSQTPSNKVTEKGKYVELRCDPISGHTALYWYRQSLGQGPEFLIYFQGTGAADDSGLPNDRFFAVRPEGSVSTLKIQRTERGDSAVYLCANPGQGINEQYFGPGTRLTVT.

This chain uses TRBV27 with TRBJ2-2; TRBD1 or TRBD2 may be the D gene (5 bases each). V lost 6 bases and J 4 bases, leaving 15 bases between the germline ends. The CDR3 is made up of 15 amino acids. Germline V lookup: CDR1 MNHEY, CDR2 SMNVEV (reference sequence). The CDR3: CASRQGEGSTGELFF. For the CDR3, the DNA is TGTGCCAGCAGGCAGGGTGAGGGAAGCACCGGGGAGCTGTTTTTT.

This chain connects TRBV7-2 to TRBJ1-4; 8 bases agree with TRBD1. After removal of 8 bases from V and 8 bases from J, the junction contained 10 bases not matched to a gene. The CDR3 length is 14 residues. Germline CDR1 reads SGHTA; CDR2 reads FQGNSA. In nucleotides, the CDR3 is TGTGCCAGCGGGAAGGACAGGGTTCAGGAAAAACTGTTTTTT. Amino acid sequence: CASGKDRVQEKLFF.

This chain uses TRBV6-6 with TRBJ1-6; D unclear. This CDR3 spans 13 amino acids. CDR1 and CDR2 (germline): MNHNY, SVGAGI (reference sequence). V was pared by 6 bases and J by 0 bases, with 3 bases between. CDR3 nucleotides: TGTGCCAGCAGAGGCTCCTATAATTCACCCCTCCACTTT. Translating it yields CASRGSYNSPLHF.

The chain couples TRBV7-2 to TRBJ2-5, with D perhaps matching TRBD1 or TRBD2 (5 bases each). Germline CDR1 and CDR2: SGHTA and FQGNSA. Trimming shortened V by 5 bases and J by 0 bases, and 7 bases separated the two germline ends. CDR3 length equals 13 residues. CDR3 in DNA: TGTGCCAGCAGCCGGGGACACCAAGAGACCCAGTACTTC. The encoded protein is CASSRGHQETQYF.

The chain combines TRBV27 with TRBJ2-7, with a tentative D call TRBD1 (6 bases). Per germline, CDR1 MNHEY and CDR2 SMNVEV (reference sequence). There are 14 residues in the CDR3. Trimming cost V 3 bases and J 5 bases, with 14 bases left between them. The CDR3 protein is CASSLYREWDEQYF. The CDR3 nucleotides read TGTGCCAGCAGTTTGTACAGGGAATGGGACGAGCAGTACTTC.

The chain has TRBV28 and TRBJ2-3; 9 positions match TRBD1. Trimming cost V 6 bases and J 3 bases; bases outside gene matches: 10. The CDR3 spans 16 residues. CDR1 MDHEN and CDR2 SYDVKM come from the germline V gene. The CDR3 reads CASSQTGTGLTDTQYF. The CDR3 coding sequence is TGTGCCAGCAGCCAAACCGGGACAGGGTTGACAGATACGCAGTATTTT. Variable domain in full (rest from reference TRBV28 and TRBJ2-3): DVKVTQSSRYLVKRTGEKVFLECVQDMDHENMFWYRQDPGLGLRLIYFSYDVKMKEKGDIPEGYSVSREKKERFSLILESASTNQTSMYLCASSQTGTGLTDTQYFGPGTRLTVL.

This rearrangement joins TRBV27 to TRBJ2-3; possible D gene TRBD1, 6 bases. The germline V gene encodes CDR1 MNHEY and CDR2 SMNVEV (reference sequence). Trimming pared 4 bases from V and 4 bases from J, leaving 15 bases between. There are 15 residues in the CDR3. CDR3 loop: CASSSRDMEADTQYF. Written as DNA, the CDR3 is TGTGCCAGCAGTTCTAGGGACATGGAAGCAGATACGCAGTATTTT.

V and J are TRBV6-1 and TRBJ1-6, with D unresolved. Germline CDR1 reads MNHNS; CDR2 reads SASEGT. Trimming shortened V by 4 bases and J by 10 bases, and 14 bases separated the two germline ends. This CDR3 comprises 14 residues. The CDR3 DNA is TGTGCCAGCAGTGCTGCGACATTTAAATCACCCCTCCACTTT. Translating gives CASSAATFKSPLHF.

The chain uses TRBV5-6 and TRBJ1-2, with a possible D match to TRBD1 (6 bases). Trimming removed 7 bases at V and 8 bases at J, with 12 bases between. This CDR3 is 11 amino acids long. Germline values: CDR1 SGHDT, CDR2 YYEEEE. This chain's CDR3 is CASGDRYGYTF. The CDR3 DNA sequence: TGTGCCAGCGGCGACAGGTACGGCTACACCTTC.

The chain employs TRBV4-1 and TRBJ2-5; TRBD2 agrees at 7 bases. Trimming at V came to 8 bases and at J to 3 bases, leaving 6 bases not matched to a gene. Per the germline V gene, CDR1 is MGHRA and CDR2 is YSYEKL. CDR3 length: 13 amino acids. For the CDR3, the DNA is TGCGCCAGCTCGAAGGGAGGGGAAGAGACCCAGTACTTC. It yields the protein CASSKGGEETQYF.

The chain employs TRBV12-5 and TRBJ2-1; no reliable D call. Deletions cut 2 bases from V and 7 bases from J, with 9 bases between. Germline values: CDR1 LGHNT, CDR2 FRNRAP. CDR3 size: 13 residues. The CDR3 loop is CASGLYSRNEQFF. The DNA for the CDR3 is TGTGCTAGTGGTTTGTACAGCCGGAATGAGCAGTTCTTC.

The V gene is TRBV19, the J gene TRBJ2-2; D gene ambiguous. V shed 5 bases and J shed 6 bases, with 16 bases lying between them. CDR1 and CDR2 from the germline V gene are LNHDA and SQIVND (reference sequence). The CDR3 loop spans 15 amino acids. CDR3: CASSPWPSKAGELFF. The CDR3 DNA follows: TGTGCCAGTAGTCCGTGGCCCTCCAAGGCCGGGGAGCTGTTTTTT.

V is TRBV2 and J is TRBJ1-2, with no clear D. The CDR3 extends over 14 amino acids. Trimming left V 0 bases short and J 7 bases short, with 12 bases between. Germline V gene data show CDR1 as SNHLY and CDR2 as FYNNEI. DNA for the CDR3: TGTGCCAGCAGTGAAGCGTATAGGGTGGGTGGCTACACCTTC. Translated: CASSEAYRVGGYTF.

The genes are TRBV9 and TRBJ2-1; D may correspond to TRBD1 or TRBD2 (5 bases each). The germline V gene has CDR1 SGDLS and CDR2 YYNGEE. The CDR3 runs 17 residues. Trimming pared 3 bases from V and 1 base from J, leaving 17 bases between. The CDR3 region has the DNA TGTGCCAGCAGCGAGTCACCCCGGGACGGATCCTACAATGAGCAGTTCTTC. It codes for CASSESPRDGSYNEQFF.

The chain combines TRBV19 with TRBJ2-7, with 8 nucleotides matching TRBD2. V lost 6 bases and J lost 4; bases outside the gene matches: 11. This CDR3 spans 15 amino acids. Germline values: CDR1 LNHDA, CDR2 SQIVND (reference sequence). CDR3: CASSKRESLLYEQYF. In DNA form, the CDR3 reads TGTGCCAGTAGCAAGCGGGAGAGCCTCCTATACGAGCAGTACTTC.

CDR3 sequence (DNA): TGTGCCAGCAGCAGAACAGGGTCCAACACCGGGGAGCTGTTTTTT. Encoded protein: CASSRTGSNTGELFF. The chain couples TRBV9 to TRBJ2-2; tentative D call: TRBD1 (6 bases). This CDR3 has 15 amino acids. Germline V gene lookup returns CDR1 SGDLS and CDR2 YYNGEE. V was cut by 4 bases and J by 2 bases, with 12 bases left in between.

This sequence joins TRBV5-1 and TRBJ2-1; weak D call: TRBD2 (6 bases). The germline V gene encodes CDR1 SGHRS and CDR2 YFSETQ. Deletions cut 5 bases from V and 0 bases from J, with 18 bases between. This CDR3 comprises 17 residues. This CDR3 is CASRLGGWVSSYNEQFF. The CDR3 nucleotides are TGCGCCAGCAGGCTGGGGGGATGGGTTAGCTCCTACAATGAGCAGTTCTTC.

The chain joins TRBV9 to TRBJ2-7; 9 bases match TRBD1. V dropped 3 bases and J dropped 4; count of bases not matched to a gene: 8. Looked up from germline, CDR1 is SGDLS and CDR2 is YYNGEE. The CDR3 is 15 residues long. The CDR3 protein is CASSEGQGPIYEQYF. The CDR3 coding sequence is TGTGCCAGCAGCGAGGGACAGGGACCCATTTACGAGCAGTACTTC.

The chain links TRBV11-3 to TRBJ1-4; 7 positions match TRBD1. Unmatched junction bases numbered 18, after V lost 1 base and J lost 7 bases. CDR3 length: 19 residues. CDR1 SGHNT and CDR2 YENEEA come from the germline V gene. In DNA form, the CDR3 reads TGTGCCAGCAGCTTAGCAAACCGGGACAGAGCGGTCCCGTGTGAAAAACTGTTTTTT. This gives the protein CASSLANRDRAVPCEKLFF.

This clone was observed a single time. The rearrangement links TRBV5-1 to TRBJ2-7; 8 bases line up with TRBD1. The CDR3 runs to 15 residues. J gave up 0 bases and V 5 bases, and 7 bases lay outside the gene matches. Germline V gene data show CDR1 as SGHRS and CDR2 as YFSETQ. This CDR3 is CASREGQAISYEQYF. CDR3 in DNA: TGCGCCAGCAGGGAGGGACAGGCTATCTCCTACGAGCAGTACTTC.

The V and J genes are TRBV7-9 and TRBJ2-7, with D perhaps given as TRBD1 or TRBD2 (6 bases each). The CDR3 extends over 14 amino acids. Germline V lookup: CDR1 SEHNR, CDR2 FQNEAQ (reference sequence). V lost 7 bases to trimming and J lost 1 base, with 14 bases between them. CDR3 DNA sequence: TGTGCCAGCAAGGGGGGCCCCGGTTCCTACGAGCAGTACTTC. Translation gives CASKGGPGSYEQYF.

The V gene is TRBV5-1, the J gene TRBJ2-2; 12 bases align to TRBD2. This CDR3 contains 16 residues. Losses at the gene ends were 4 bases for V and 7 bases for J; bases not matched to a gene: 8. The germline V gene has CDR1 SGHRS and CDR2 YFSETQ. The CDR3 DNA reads TGCGCCAGCAGCCACAAGACTAGCGGGAGTATCGGGGAGCTGTTTTTT. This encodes CASSHKTSGSIGELFF.

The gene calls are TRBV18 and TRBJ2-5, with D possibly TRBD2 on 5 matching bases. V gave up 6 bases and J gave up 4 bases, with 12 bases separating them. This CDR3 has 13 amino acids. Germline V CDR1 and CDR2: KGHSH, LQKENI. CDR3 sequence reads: CASSSLRGETQYF. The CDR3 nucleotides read TGTGCCAGCTCTTCTCTCCGGGGAGAGACCCAGTACTTC.

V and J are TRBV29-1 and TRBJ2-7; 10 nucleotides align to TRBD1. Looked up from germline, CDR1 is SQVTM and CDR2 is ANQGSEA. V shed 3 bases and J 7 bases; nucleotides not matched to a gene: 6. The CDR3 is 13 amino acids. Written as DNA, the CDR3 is TGCAGCGTTGACCTACTGGACAGGGGGGAGCAGTACTTC. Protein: CSVDLLDRGEQYF.